The 30 T cell receptor beta chains below all came from one sample that was sequenced in a study of T cell responses to AZD1222 COVID-19 vaccine. Assay used: immunoSEQ multiplex PCR; TCRdb lists only in-frame clones, some missing. This repertoire shows 140,000 to 150,000 clones, approximately 90% found once; its top ten account for 3.5% to 4%. Sequences were derived from peripheral blood, sampled 28 days after the second AZD1222 dose. The receptors come from an adult who received the AZD1222 COVID-19 vaccine.

The chain couples TRBV6-2 or TRBV6-3 to TRBJ2-1, with 7 bases aligning to TRBD2. CDR3 length: 14 residues. The germline gives CDR1 MNHEY, CDR2 SVGEGT. The J segment lost 8 bases and the V segment lost 4 bases, leaving 8 bases of the junction unmatched. The chain's CDR3 is CASSWTSRNDEQFF. The CDR3 region has the DNA TGTGCCAGCAGTTGGACTAGTAGGAACGATGAGCAGTTCTTC.

The chain combines TRBV10-3 with TRBJ2-1; unclear D gene. The CDR3 is 14 amino acids. V gave up 0 bases and J gave up 8 bases, with 11 bases separating them. The germline CDR1 and CDR2 sequences are ENHRY and SYGVKD. CDR3 protein: CAISESPSADEQFF. In DNA, the CDR3 is TGTGCCATCAGTGAGTCCCCCTCCGCCGATGAGCAGTTCTTC.

The DNA for the CDR3 is TGTGCCAGCAGCAAAGCGTCTTTTTGGAGAGGACCTGGCAATGAGCAGTTCTTC. Translated: CASSKASFWRGPGNEQFF. The chain employs TRBV21-1 and TRBJ2-1. TRBV21-1 is reported as a pseudogene. This CDR3 spans 18 amino acids.

The CDR3 protein is CASSSHPQGYGYTF. DNA for the CDR3: TGTGCCAGCAGTTCACACCCACAGGGTTACGGCTACACCTTC. The V call is TRBV6-5, the J call TRBJ1-2; D possibly corresponds to TRBD1 (6 bases). Trimming took off 4 bases at V and 8 bases at J, with 17 bases between the two ends. The CDR3 runs to 14 residues. Germline CDR1 is MNHEY and CDR2 is SVGAGI.

CDR3 nucleotide sequence: TGTGCCAGCAGCAACTTGGTTAGGGGGCACTCCCAGCCAAGGGGCTACACCTTC. Encoded protein: CASSNLVRGHSQPRGYTF. The chain has TRBV21-1 and TRBJ1-2; the D segment call TRBD1 is taken from the table without a DNA check. TRBV21-1 constitutes a pseudogene. This CDR3 has 18 residues.

This chain uses TRBV30 with TRBJ1-2; D remains ambiguous. Germline V lookup: CDR1 GTSNPN, CDR2 SVGIG (reference sequence). The CDR3 extends over 15 amino acids. The ends were cut back, 1 base at V and 4 bases at J, with 16 bases in the middle. CDR3 nucleotides: TGTGCCTGGAGTGGTCACTTGAGTTATCTCTATGGCTACACCTTC. Translating it yields CAWSGHLSYLYGYTF.

The chain joins TRBV19 to TRBJ1-4; 8 positions match TRBD1. CDR3 length equals 14 residues. Germline values: CDR1 LNHDA, CDR2 SQIVND (reference sequence). With 5 bases clipped from V and 8 bases from J, the junction kept 7 bases outside the gene matches. Here the CDR3 reads CASSDGQGGEKLFF. CDR3 in DNA: TGTGCCAGTAGTGACGGACAGGGAGGCGAAAAACTGTTTTTT. Full variable domain (remainder filled in from reference TRBV19 and TRBJ1-4): DGGITQSPKYLFRKEGQNVTLSCEQNLNHDAMYWYRQDPGQGLRLIYYSQIVNDFQKGDIAEGYSVSREKKESFPLTVTSAQKNPTAFYLCASSDGQGGEKLFFGSGTQLSVL.

The chain has TRBV9 and TRBJ1-2; D is unclear. This CDR3 comprises 13 residues. V lost 6 bases and J lost 2, with 11 bases in between. Germline CDR1 SGDLS, CDR2 YYNGEE. This chain's CDR3 is CASNPGSNYGYTF. The CDR3 bases are TGTGCCAGCAACCCTGGGAGCAACTATGGCTACACCTTC.

The J gene is TRBJ2-1, the V gene TRBV4-2; 11 bases map to TRBD2. J was trimmed by 14 bases and V by 0 bases; bases with no gene match: 18. There are 18 residues in the CDR3. In germline, CDR1 is LGHNA, CDR2 YNFKEQ. Written as DNA, the CDR3 is TGTGCCAGCAGCCAAGAGGGCTCCCTAGCGGGGGGATATGACAGGGAGTTCTTC. It encodes CASSQEGSLAGGYDREFF.

This clone is a singleton in its sample. This chain uses TRBV30 with TRBJ2-3, with TRBD1 matching over 9 bases. This CDR3 is 14 amino acids long. Germline-derived CDR1 and CDR2 are GTSNPN and SVGIG (reference sequence). Unmatched junction bases numbered 1, after V lost 0 bases and J lost 3 bases. The CDR3 nucleotides read TGTGCCTGGAGTGTCGACAGGGGGACAGATACGCAGTATTTT. Amino acids: CAWSVDRGTDTQYF.

This chain joins TRBV6-5 and TRBJ1-2; D uncertain. This CDR3 region has 15 residues. Germline V gene sequence: CDR1 MNHEY, CDR2 SVGAGI. V was cut by 2 bases and J by 4 bases, with 14 bases left in between. CDR3 in amino acids: CASSYTTRTGYGYTF. CDR3 DNA sequence: TGTGCCAGCAGTTACACCACTCGGACGGGCTATGGCTACACCTTC.

The chain has TRBV19 and TRBJ1-1; a possible D gene is TRBD1 (6 bases). The CDR3 has 17 amino acids. V dropped 3 bases and J dropped 0 bases, with 17 bases sitting between them. Germline V gene lookup returns CDR1 LNHDA and CDR2 SQIVND (reference sequence). CDR3 DNA sequence: TGTGCCAGTAGTATCTCCATGACAGGTACCTTGAACACTGAAGCTTTCTTT. Residues: CASSISMTGTLNTEAFF.

The rearrangement joins TRBV2 to TRBJ1-4, with 9 bases lining up with TRBD1. Trimming cost V 6 bases and J 5 bases; bases outside gene matches: 4. Germline CDR1 reads SNHLY; CDR2 reads FYNNEI. This CDR3 has 14 residues. The CDR3 nucleotides read TGTGCCAGCAGCCTCGACAGGGGGAATGAAAAACTGTTTTTT. Translated: CASSLDRGNEKLFF.

The rearrangement joins TRBV6-6 to TRBJ1-4; no firm D call. Germline CDR1 MNHNY, CDR2 SVGAGI (reference sequence). The CDR3 sequence is 11 residues long. Deletions cut 5 bases from V and 13 bases from J, with 11 bases between. The CDR3 nucleotides read TGTGCCAGCAGTCCATGGGGAGGACTGTTTTTT. It encodes CASSPWGGLFF.

The gene calls are TRBV11-3 and TRBJ2-5; the D is unclear. Germline loops: CDR1 SGHNT, CDR2 YENEEA. V shed 1 base and J shed 1 base, with 16 bases lying between them. CDR3 length: 17 residues. This CDR3 is CASSLVFQEATQETQYF. The CDR3 nucleotides are TGTGCCAGCAGCTTAGTCTTCCAAGAAGCGACCCAAGAGACCCAGTACTTC.

The chain carries TRBV3-1 (or the pseudogene TRBV3-2) and TRBJ1-1; TRBD1 is a possible D gene (5 bases). Germline V gene data show CDR1 as LGHDT and CDR2 as YNNKEL (reference sequence). The CDR3 totals 15 residues. V was cut by 4 bases and J by 4 bases, with 16 bases left in between. The CDR3: CASSPAGGMGTEAFF. The DNA of the CDR3 is TGTGCCAGCAGCCCGGCCGGGGGTATGGGCACTGAAGCTTTCTTT.

V and J are TRBV7-9 and TRBJ2-3, with 7 bases fitting TRBD1. The CDR3 consists of 18 residues. The germline gives CDR1 SEHNR, CDR2 FQNEAQ (reference sequence). The trim removed 1 base at V and 1 base at J, leaving 11 bases unmatched. Here the CDR3 reads CASSLVQGLLRGTDTQYF. The CDR3 coding sequence is TGTGCCAGCAGCTTAGTACAGGGGTTACTGCGAGGCACAGATACGCAGTATTTT. Supplemented by reference TRBV7-9 and TRBJ2-3, the full variable domain reads DTGVSQNPRHKITKRGQNVTFRCDPISEHNRLYWYRQTLGQGPEFLTYFQNEAQLEKSRLLSDRFSAERPKGSFSTLEIQRTEQGDSAMYLCASSLVQGLLRGTDTQYFGPGTRLTVL.

The CDR3 DNA reads as TGTGCCAGCAGTCACAGGGGCCCTTCTGGGGCCAACGTCCTGACTTTC. Encoded protein: CASSHRGPSGANVLTF. This chain connects TRBV6-2 or TRBV6-3 to TRBJ2-6; 7 bases line up with TRBD1. Looked up from germline, CDR1 is MNHEY and CDR2 is SVGEGT. CDR3 length equals 16 residues. V dropped 5 bases and J dropped 1; count of bases not matched to a gene: 5.

The chain combines TRBV5-1 with TRBJ1-2; 10 positions match TRBD1. CDR3 length: 15 amino acids. The ends lost 0 bases at V and 6 bases at J; junction bases unmatched: 5. Germline assignment: CDR1 SGHRS and CDR2 YFSETQ. The CDR3 is CASSLEGQGVDGYTF. In DNA, the CDR3 is TGCGCCAGCAGCTTGGAAGGACAGGGGGTAGATGGCTACACCTTC.

J is TRBJ1-2 and V is TRBV29-1; no reliable D call. The V end was cut by 0 bases, the J end by 0 bases, with 11 bases between. The CDR3 loop spans 15 amino acids. Germline lookup yields CDR1 SQVTM and CDR2 ANQGSEA. The CDR3 DNA sequence: TGCAGCGTTGAAGACCGACGGATAGCTAACTATGGCTACACCTTC. Translating it yields CSVEDRRIANYGYTF.

V is TRBV5-1 and J is TRBJ2-3, with TRBD2 identical over 14 bases. Germline V gene data show CDR1 as SGHRS and CDR2 as YFSETQ. V lost 0 bases, J lost 2 bases, and 2 bases stayed unmatched. This CDR3 has 17 residues. Here the CDR3 reads CASSLGLAGGITDTQYF. The CDR3 DNA sequence: TGCGCCAGCAGCTTGGGACTAGCGGGGGGGATCACAGATACGCAGTATTTT.

V is TRBV4-2 and J is TRBJ2-7; D may be TRBD2 (6 bases). The CDR3 totals 14 residues. Germline V lookup: CDR1 LGHNA, CDR2 YNFKEQ. Trimming took off 0 bases at V and 5 bases at J, with 11 bases between the two ends. CDR3 in DNA: TGTGCCAGCAGCCAAGAGGACTATCCTAACGAGCAGTACTTC. It is translated as CASSQEDYPNEQYF.

V is TRBV2 and J is TRBJ1-6, with a tentative D call TRBD1 (5 bases). The V gene's germline CDR1 is SNHLY and CDR2 FYNNEI. The CDR3 covers 17 residues. Trimming stripped 5 bases from V and 0 bases from J, with 14 bases between. CDR3 in DNA: TGTGCCAGCAGTACAGGTTCGTTGGGCTCCTATAATTCACCCCTCCACTTT. Translation gives CASSTGSLGSYNSPLHF. Based on the CDR3 plus reference TRBV2 and TRBJ1-6, the full variable domain is EPEVTQTPSHQVTQMGQEVILRCVPISNHLYFYWYRQILGQKVEFLVSFYNNEISEKSEIFDDQFSVERPDGSNFTLKIRSTKLEDSAMYFCASSTGSLGSYNSPLHFGNGTRLTVT.

V gene TRBV18 combines with J gene TRBJ2-1, with TRBD2 identical over 11 bases. Germline lookup yields CDR1 KGHSH and CDR2 LQKENI. The CDR3 is 15 amino acids. V lost 2 bases and J lost 9; bases outside the gene matches: 6. The CDR3 region has the DNA TGTGCCAGCTCACCAATGACTAGCGGGAAGGGTGAGCAGTTCTTC. This codes for CASSPMTSGKGEQFF. The full variable domain, completed using reference TRBV18 and TRBJ2-1, is NAGVMQNPRHLVRRRGQEARLRCSPMKGHSHVYWYRQLPEEGLKFMVYLQKENIIDESGMPKERFSAEFPKEGPSILRIQQVVRGDSAAYFCASSPMTSGKGEQFFGPGTRLTVL.

The chain recombines TRBV21-1 with TRBJ1-4. TRBV21-1 represents a pseudogene. The CDR3 is 20 residues long. The CDR3 DNA reads as TGTGCCAGCAGCAAAGCACGGGAGGGGGCCCGCCCGAGGGCGAATGAAAAACTGTTTTTT. Translating it yields CASSKAREGARPRANEKLFF.

The rearrangement uses TRBV5-6 and TRBJ2-1; maybe TRBD1 (6 bases). The CDR3 totals 14 residues. Germline V CDR1 and CDR2: SGHDT, YYEEEE. Trimming cost V 4 bases and J 6 bases, with 14 bases left between them. CDR3 protein: CASSQPARGNEQFF. The DNA for the CDR3 is TGTGCCAGCAGCCAGCCAGCCAGGGGCAATGAGCAGTTCTTC.

The genes are TRBV2 and TRBJ2-7; 12 bases align to TRBD1. The CDR3 totals 14 residues. V lost 6 bases, J lost 6 bases, and 6 bases stayed unmatched. Germline V gives CDR1 SNHLY, CDR2 FYNNEI. CDR3 sequence (DNA): TGTGCCAGCAGAGGGACAGGGGGCACCGGCGAGCAGTACTTC. It is translated as CASRGTGGTGEQYF. Full variable domain (remainder filled in from reference TRBV2 and TRBJ2-7): EPEVTQTPSHQVTQMGQEVILRCVPISNHLYFYWYRQILGQKVEFLVSFYNNEISEKSEIFDDQFSVERPDGSNFTLKIRSTKLEDSAMYFCASRGTGGTGEQYFGPGTRLTVT.

The gene calls are TRBV30 and TRBJ2-7; D perhaps matches TRBD1 (6 bases). The length of the CDR3 is 13 residues. Germline CDR1 reads GTSNPN; CDR2 reads SVGIG (reference sequence). Trimming stripped 2 bases from V and 3 bases from J, with 11 bases between. The CDR3 spells CAWSTGTNYEQYF. CDR3 DNA: TGTGCCTGGAGTACCGGGACAAACTACGAGCAGTACTTC.

The chain combines TRBV15 with TRBJ2-2; possibly TRBD2 for D (5 bases). This CDR3 contains 15 residues. Germline V lookup: CDR1 LNHNV, CDR2 YYDKDF (reference sequence). The V gene lost 2 bases and the J gene lost 4 bases, with 11 bases spanning the gap. The DNA for the CDR3 is TGTGCCACCAGCAGATTAACGGGGTCCACCGGGGAGCTGTTTTTT. This encodes CATSRLTGSTGELFF.

This chain links TRBV4-2 with TRBJ1-3; D call uncertain. There are 15 residues in the CDR3. Trimming left V 0 bases short and J 0 bases short, with 6 bases between. From germline, CDR1 is LGHNA and CDR2 YNFKEQ. The CDR3 nucleotides are TGTGCCAGCAGCCAAGAGAGTGGCTCTGGAAACACCATATATTTT. This translates into CASSQESGSGNTIYF.